What follows is one TCR beta chain and its context. Antigen specificity is unknown. The data originate from a study of OX40 agonist ivuxolimab in advanced cancers. For the study at large: Patients got intravenous ivuxolimab at 0.01 to 10 mg/kg every 2 weeks. A male proportion of 82.7% was recorded, with mean age approximately 56 years and range about 20 to 90.

TCRdb keeps only in-frame clones here, not all; method: immunoSEQ multiplex PCR. Among 70,000 or so clones listed, about 91% were seen once. Study conclusions and caveats: Some of the lowest clonal expansion was seen in partial responders at 0.1-3.0 mg/kg.

This receptor was obtained from an adult with an advanced solid tumor such as melanoma, head and neck, liver or kidney cancer. The sequencing here drew on CD4+ or CD8+ T cells sorted from blood, taken in a trial of the OX40 agonist ivuxolimab.

The CDR3 is CSVEAGVTDTQYF. The CDR3 DNA follows: TGCAGCGTTGAAGCTGGCGTCACAGATACGCAGTATTTT. The chain employs TRBV29-1 and TRBJ2-3; D is ambiguous. V gave up 1 base and J gave up 2 bases, with 7 bases separating them. This CDR3 region has 13 residues. Germline CDR1 reads SQVTM; CDR2 reads ANQGSEA.